These 22 T cell receptor beta chains were sequenced from one sample in a study of monozygotic twins with inflammatory bowel disease. Reprocessing the 5' RACE reads, TCRdb reports a single entry for every CDR3 protein and omits DNA. The sample totals approximately 400,000 distinct CDR3 sequences. The material sequenced was blood. These receptors all stem from a human donor with ulcerative colitis or Crohn's disease, or a healthy co-twin of an affected twin (not recorded which).

The chain couples TRBV20-1 to TRBJ1-5; TCRdb designates TRBD1, a call that cannot be tested without DNA. CDR3 length equals 19 residues. CDR1 and CDR2 (germline): DFQATT, SNEGSKA (reference sequence). This chain's CDR3 is CSARSLEPDRGVRNQPQHF.

This chain uses TRBV20-1 with TRBJ2-1; without DNA, the TCRdb call of TRBD2 cannot be checked. This CDR3 has 16 amino acids. Germline V gene sequence: CDR1 DFQATT, CDR2 SNEGSKA (reference sequence). The CDR3 sequence is CSAGTSGTSSYNEQFF.

J is TRBJ1-3 and V is TRBV5-1. The CDR3 consists of 15 residues. CDR1 is SGHRS and CDR2 is YFSETQ in the germline V gene. The CDR3: CASSPGQTGGNTIYF.

This rearrangement joins TRBV19 to TRBJ2-1. Germline lookup yields CDR1 LNHDA and CDR2 SQIVND (reference sequence). CDR3 length equals 16 residues. The CDR3 reads CASSIDYGYSYNEQFF.

V and J are TRBV5-1 and TRBJ2-7; the D call from TCRdb, TRBD2, cannot be confirmed without DNA. Per germline, CDR1 SGHRS and CDR2 YFSETQ. The CDR3 contains 14 residues. CDR3 region: CASSLAGGSYEQYF. The full variable domain, with the rest looked up from reference TRBV5-1 and TRBJ2-7, is KAGVTQTPRYLIKTRGQQVTLSCSPISGHRSVSWYQQTPGQGLQFLFEYFSETQRNKGNFPGRFSGRQFSNSRSEMNVSTLELGDSALYLCASSLAGGSYEQYFGPGTRLTVT.

V gene TRBV27 combines with J gene TRBJ2-3; checking the TCRdb D call of TRBD1 is not possible without DNA. Germline V gives CDR1 MNHEY, CDR2 SMNVEV (reference sequence). CDR3 size: 15 residues. CDR3 protein: CASRPGPPLTDTQYF.

The rearrangement joins TRBV7-2 to TRBJ2-2; checking the TCRdb D call of TRBD2 is not possible without DNA. Looked up from germline, CDR1 is SGHTA and CDR2 is FQGNSA. The CDR3 is made up of 16 amino acids. This chain's CDR3 is CASSLVLAGVGGELFF. Together with reference TRBV7-2 and TRBJ2-2, the CDR3 gives the full variable domain: GAGVSQSPSNKVTEKGKDVELRCDPISGHTALYWYRQSLGQGLEFLIYFQGNSAPDKSGLPSDRFSAERTGGSVSTLTIQRTQQEDSAVYLCASSLVLAGVGGELFFGEGSRLTVL.

The chain combines TRBV3-1 with TRBJ1-5. Germline-derived CDR1 and CDR2 are LGHDT and YNNKEL (reference sequence). CDR3 length: 14 amino acids. The CDR3 here is CASSQDVRSQPQHF.

The chain employs TRBV5-1 and TRBJ1-3; TCRdb names TRBD1, which stays unverified in the absence of DNA. CDR3 length equals 15 residues. The germline CDR1 and CDR2 sequences are SGHRS and YFSETQ. CDR3 sequence: CASSSGAGRGNTIYF. The full variable domain, rest sourced from reference TRBV5-1 and TRBJ1-3, is KAGVTQTPRYLIKTRGQQVTLSCSPISGHRSVSWYQQTPGQGLQFLFEYFSETQRNKGNFPGRFSGRQFSNSRSEMNVSTLELGDSALYLCASSSGAGRGNTIYFGEGSWLTVV.

V and J are TRBV20-1 and TRBJ2-5; TCRdb names TRBD2, which stays unverified in the absence of DNA. Germline V gene sequence: CDR1 DFQATT, CDR2 SNEGSKA (reference sequence). The CDR3 runs 16 residues. CDR3 loop: CSARVGPSGAQETQYF.

The rearrangement uses TRBV12-2 and TRBJ1-3; TCRdb selects TRBD1, and the lack of DNA leaves this call unchecked. TRBV12-2 is tagged as a pseudogene. This CDR3 is built from 18 residues. Here the CDR3 reads CASRLPGDKPYSGNTIYF.

The chain has TRBV4-3 and TRBJ1-1; checking the TCRdb D call of TRBD1 is not possible without DNA. Looked up from germline, CDR1 is LGHNA and CDR2 is YSLEER. This CDR3 spans 12 amino acids. The CDR3 here is CASSQKTGEAFF.

The chain carries TRBV18 and TRBJ1-2; TCRdb's assignment of TRBD1 cannot be checked, as there is no DNA. Germline CDR1 reads KGHSH; CDR2 reads LQKENI. This CDR3 contains 11 residues. The CDR3: CASSPGQGWTF.

V is TRBV5-1 and J is TRBJ1-5; TCRdb gives TRBD1 as the D gene, but with no DNA this cannot be confirmed. Germline assignment: CDR1 SGHRS and CDR2 YFSETQ. The CDR3 sequence is 14 residues long. This CDR3 reads CASSPGQAGQPQHF.

This rearrangement joins TRBV25-1 to TRBJ2-2. This CDR3 spans 14 amino acids. The germline gives CDR1 MGHDK, CDR2 SYGVNS. CDR3 residues: CASSTSQFTGELFF.

The chain has TRBV6-2 or TRBV6-3 and TRBJ2-2; TCRdb selects TRBD2, and the lack of DNA leaves this call unchecked. The CDR3 is 15 residues long. The germline V gene has CDR1 MNHEY and CDR2 SVGEGT. The chain's CDR3 is CATNSGTSRGGELFF.

The chain has TRBV27 and TRBJ1-1; TCRdb gives TRBD1 as the D gene, but with no DNA this cannot be confirmed. The V gene's germline CDR1 is MNHEY and CDR2 SMNVEV (reference sequence). CDR3 length: 14 amino acids. CDR3 residues: CASSYSQGFGEAFF.

V and J are TRBV9 and TRBJ2-1; TCRdb's assignment of TRBD1 cannot be checked, as there is no DNA. Germline V lookup: CDR1 SGDLS, CDR2 YYNGEE. The CDR3 spans 19 residues. CDR3 region: CASSVSGGGAPLTTNEQFF.

The chain employs TRBV7-9 and TRBJ2-7; checking the TCRdb D call of TRBD1 is not possible without DNA. The CDR3 totals 16 residues. Germline V gene lookup returns CDR1 SEHNR and CDR2 FQNEAQ (reference sequence). CDR3 region: CASSSFTGISSYEQYF. Using reference TRBV7-9 and TRBJ2-7 for the parts outside the CDR3, the full variable domain is DTGVSQNPRHKITKRGQNVTFRCDPISEHNRLYWYRQTLGQGPEFLTYFQNEAQLEKSRLLSDRFSAERPKGSFSTLEIQRTEQGDSAMYLCASSSFTGISSYEQYFGPGTRLTVT.

J is TRBJ1-4 and V is TRBV20-1; TCRdb returns TRBD1, unconfirmable since there is no DNA. The CDR3 is 14 residues long. Germline V gene sequence: CDR1 DFQATT, CDR2 SNEGSKA (reference sequence). The CDR3 loop reads CSASTDRLNEKLFF.

V usage is TRBV7-2 and J usage is TRBJ2-3; TCRdb selects TRBD1, and the lack of DNA leaves this call unchecked. Per germline, CDR1 SGHTA and CDR2 FQGNSA. This CDR3 is 14 amino acids long. The CDR3 sequence is CASSSQQGTNTQYF.

The genes are TRBV2 and TRBJ1-4; the D gene TCRdb calls, TRBD1, cannot be checked with no DNA. Germline lookup yields CDR1 SNHLY and CDR2 FYNNEI. The CDR3 contains 13 residues. The CDR3 is CASSGTGAEKLFF. The variable domain in full, with the rest retrieved from reference TRBV2 and TRBJ1-4, is EPEVTQTPSHQVTQMGQEVILRCVPISNHLYFYWYRQILGQKVEFLVSFYNNEISEKSEIFDDQFSVERPDGSNFTLKIRSTKLEDSAMYFCASSGTGAEKLFFGSGTQLSVL.